This TCR beta chain was sequenced in a study of shared T cell receptors in the human thymus. J gave up 4 bases and V 2 bases, and 6 bases lay outside the gene matches. This CDR3 comprises 15 residues. Germline loops: CDR1 MNHEY, CDR2 SMNVEV (reference sequence). The method was immunoSEQ multiplex PCR; TCRdb's version includes in-frame clones alone and lacks a portion of them. The sample has approximately 490,000 clones, 75% to 85% seen once; the top ten hold about 0.014%. The same data also contributed to another study, on human thymus T cells.

Specimen: thymocytes. The genes are TRBV27 and TRBJ2-7, with 9 bases fitting TRBD2. This sequence originates from a boy under three years old with a congenital heart defect. The CDR3 sequence: CASSLAGGPGYEQYF. The CDR3 DNA sequence: TGTGCCAGCAGTTTAGCGGGAGGGCCGGGATACGAGCAGTACTTC.